This record concerns one T cell receptor beta chain sequence. This sample includes further DNA sequences coding for the same CDR3. Here immunoSEQ multiplex PCR was the method, and the copy in TCRdb shows in-frame clones only, minus some. The sample consists of under 200,000 clones, roughly nine tenths of them appearing once. The entry originates in a study of blood T cell repertoires in COVID-19. Study overall: The cDNA or gDNA used as material had been derived from T cells, B-cell-depleted T cells, or PBMCs.

The CDR3 is made up of 15 amino acids. V shed 5 bases and J 0 bases; nucleotides not matched to a gene: 3. The germline CDR1 and CDR2 sequences are SGHVS and FQNEAQ. This receptor was obtained from a woman aged 60 to 75 with COVID-19, enrolled during active disease. This sequence joins TRBV7-8 and TRBJ2-7; 11 nucleotides line up with TRBD2. Sequencing used peripheral blood. The CDR3 sequence is CASSLGLAGSYEQYF. The CDR3 nucleotides are TGTGCCAGCAGCCTTGGACTAGCGGGCTCCTACGAGCAGTACTTC.